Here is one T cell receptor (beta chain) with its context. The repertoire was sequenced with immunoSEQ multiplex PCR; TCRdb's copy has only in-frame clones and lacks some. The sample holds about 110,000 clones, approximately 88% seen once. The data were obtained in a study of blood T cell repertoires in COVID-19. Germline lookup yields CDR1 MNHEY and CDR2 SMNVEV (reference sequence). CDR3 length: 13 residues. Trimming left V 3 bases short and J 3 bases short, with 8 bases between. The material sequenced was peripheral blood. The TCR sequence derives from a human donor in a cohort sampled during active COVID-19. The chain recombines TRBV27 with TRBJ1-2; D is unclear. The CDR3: CASSLSSDYGYTF. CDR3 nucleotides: TGTGCCAGCAGTTTGTCCTCGGACTATGGCTACACCTTC.